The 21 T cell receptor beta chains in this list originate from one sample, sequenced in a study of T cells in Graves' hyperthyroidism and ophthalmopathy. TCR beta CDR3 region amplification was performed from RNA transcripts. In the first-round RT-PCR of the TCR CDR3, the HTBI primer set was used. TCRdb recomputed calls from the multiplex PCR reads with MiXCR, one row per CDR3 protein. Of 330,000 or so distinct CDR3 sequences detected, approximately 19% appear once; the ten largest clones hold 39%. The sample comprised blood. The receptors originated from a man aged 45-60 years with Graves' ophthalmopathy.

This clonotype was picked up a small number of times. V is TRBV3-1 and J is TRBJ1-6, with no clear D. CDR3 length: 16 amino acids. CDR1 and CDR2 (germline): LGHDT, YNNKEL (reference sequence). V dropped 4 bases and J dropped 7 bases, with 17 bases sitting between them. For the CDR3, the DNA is TGTGCCAGCAGCCCCCTCGGGGAGGTCGGGAATTCACCCCTCCACTTT. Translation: CASSPLGEVGNSPLHF.

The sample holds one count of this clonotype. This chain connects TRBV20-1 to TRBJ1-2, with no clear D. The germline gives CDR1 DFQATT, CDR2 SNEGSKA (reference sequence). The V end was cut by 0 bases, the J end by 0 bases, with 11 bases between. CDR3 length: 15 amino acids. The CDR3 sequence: CSARDSKTSNYGYTF. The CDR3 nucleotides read TGCAGTGCTAGAGATAGTAAGACCTCTAACTATGGCTACACCTTC.

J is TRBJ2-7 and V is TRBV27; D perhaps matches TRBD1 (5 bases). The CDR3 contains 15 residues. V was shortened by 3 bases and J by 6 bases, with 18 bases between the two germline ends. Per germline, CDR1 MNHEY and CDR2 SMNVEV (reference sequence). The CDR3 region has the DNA TGTGCCAGCAGTTTGATAACAGGTCTCGTCGGCGAGCAGTACTTC. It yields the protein CASSLITGLVGEQYF.

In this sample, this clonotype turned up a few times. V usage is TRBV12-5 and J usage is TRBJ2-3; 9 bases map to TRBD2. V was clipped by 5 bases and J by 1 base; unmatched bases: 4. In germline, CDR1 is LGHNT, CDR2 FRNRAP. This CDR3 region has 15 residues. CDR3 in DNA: TGTGCTAGTGGTAATAGCGGGAGCGGCACAGATACGCAGTATTTT. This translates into CASGNSGSGTDTQYF.

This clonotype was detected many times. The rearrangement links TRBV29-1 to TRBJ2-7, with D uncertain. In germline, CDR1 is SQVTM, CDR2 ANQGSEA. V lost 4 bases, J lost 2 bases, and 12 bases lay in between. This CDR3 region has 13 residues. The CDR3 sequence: CSVVDPDTYEQYF. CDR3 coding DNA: TGCAGCGTTGTTGACCCAGATACCTACGAGCAGTACTTC.

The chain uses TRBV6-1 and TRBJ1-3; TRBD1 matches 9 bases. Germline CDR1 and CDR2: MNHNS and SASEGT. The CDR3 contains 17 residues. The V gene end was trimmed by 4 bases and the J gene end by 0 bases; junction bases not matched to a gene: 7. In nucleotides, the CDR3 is TGTGCCAGCAGTGGGCCGGGACAGGGACACTCTGGAAACACCATATATTTT. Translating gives CASSGPGQGHSGNTIYF.

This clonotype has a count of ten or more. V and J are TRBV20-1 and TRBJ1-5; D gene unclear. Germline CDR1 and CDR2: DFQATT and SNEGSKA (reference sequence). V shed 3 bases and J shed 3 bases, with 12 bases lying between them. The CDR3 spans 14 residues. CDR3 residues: CSASSAVTNQPQHF. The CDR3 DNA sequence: TGCAGTGCTAGTTCAGCAGTAACCAATCAGCCCCAGCATTTT.

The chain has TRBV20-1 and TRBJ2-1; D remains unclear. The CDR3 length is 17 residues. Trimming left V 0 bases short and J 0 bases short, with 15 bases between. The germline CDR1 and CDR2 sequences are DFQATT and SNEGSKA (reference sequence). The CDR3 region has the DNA TGCAGTGCTAGAGATTGGCTCCTACCCAGCTCCTACAATGAGCAGTTCTTC. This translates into CSARDWLLPSSYNEQFF.

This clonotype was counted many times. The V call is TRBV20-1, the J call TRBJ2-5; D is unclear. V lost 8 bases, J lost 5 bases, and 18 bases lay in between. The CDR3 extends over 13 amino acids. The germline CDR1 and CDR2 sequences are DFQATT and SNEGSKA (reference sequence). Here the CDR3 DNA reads TGCAGTTTCCCGGACCTCTTCGGGGAGACCCAGTACTTC. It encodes CSFPDLFGETQYF.

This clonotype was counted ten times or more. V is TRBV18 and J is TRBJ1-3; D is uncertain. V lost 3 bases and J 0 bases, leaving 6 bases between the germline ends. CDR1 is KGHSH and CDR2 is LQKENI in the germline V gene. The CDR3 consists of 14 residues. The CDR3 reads CASSPDSSGNTIYF. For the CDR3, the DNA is TGTGCCAGCTCACCCGATAGCTCTGGAAACACCATATATTTT.

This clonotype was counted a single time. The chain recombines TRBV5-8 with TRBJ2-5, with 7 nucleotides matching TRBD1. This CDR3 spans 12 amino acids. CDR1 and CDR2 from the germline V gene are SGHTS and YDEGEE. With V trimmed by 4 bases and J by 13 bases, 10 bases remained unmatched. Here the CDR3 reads CASSPDRVGPYF. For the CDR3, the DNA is TGTGCCAGCAGCCCCGACAGGGTAGGTCCGTACTTC.

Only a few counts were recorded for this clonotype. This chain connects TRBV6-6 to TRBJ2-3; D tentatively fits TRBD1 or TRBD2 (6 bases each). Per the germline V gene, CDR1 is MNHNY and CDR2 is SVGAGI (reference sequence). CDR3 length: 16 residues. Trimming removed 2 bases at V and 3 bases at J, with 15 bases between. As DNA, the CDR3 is TGTGCCAGCAGTTACGAACAGGGAGGCCGGACAGATACGCAGTATTTT. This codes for CASSYEQGGRTDTQYF.

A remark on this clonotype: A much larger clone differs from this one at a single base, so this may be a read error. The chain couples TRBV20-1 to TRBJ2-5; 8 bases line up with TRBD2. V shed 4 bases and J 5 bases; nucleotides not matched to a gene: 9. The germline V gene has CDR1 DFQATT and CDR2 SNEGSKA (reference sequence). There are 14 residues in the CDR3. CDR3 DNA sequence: TGCAGTGCTACCACCCGGCGGGGGGTGGAGACCCAGTACTTC. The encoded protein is CSATTRRGVETQYF.

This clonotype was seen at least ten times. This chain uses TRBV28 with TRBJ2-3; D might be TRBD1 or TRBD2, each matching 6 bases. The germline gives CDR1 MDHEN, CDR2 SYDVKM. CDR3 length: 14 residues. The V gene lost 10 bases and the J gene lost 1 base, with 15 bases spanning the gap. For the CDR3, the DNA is TGTGCCACCCACGGGGGCTTTCGCACAGATACGCAGTATTTT. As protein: CATHGGFRTDTQYF.

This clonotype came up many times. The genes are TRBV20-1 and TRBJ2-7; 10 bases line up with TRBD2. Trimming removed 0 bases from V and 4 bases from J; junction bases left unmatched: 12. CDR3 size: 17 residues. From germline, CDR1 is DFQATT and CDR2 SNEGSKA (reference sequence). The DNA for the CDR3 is TGCAGTGCTAGAGATCAGACCACGGGACTAGCGCTATACGAGCAGTACTTC. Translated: CSARDQTTGLALYEQYF.

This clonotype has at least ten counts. This CDR3 is CSASSGGEQFF. In DNA, the CDR3 is TGCAGTGCTAGTAGCGGGGGCGAGCAGTTCTTC. This chain links TRBV20-1 with TRBJ2-1, with TRBD2 matching 9 bases. Germline CDR1 reads DFQATT; CDR2 reads SNEGSKA (reference sequence). Trimming at V came to 3 bases and at J to 10 bases, leaving 1 base not matched to a gene. CDR3 length equals 11 residues.

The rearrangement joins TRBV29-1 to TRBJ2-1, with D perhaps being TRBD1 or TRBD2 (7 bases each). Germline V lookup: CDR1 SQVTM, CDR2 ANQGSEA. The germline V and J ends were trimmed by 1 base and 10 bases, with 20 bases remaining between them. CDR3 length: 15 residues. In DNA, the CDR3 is TGCAGCGTTGAAGGGGAGGGGGCCCTAGTAGGCGAGCAGTTCTTC. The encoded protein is CSVEGEGALVGEQFF.

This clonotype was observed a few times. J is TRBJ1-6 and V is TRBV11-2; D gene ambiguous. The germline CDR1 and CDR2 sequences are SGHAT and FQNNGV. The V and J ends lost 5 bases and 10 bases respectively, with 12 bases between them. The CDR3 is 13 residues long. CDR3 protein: CASSPAGVSPLHF. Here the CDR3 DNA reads TGTGCCAGCAGCCCCGCCGGGGTGTCACCCCTCCACTTT.

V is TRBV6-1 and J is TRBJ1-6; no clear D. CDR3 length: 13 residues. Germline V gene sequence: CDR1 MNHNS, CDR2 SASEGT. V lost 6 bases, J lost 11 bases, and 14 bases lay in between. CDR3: CASSQEDETPLHF. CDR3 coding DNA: TGTGCCAGCAGCCAAGAGGACGAGACACCCCTCCACTTT.

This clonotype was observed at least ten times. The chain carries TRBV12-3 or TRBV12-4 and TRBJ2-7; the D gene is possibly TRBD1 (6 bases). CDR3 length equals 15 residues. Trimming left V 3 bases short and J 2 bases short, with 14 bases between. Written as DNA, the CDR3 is TGTGCCAGCAGTTTCCGGACAGCGGACCCCTACGAGCAGTACTTC. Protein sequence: CASSFRTADPYEQYF.

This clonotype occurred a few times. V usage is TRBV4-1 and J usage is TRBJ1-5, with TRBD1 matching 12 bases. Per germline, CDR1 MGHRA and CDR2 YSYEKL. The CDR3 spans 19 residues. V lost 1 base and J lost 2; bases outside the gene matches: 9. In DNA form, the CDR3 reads TGCGCCAGCAGCCAAGTGAGCGGGACAGGGGGCCGCGGCAATCAGCCCCAGCATTTT. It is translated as CASSQVSGTGGRGNQPQHF.